This note documents a single T cell receptor beta chain sequence. Other DNA sequences in the sample encode the same CDR3. Measured with immunoSEQ multiplex PCR; TCRdb has only the in-frame clones, and not every one. The sample lists some 2,000,000 clones, more than 90% seen once, with about 0.13% in the top ten. The data are from a study of shared clonotypes between healthy human individuals. The CDR3 runs to 14 residues. V was clipped by 7 bases and J by 0 bases, with 13 bases between them. Germline V CDR1 and CDR2: SGHRS, YFSETQ. V is TRBV5-1 and J is TRBJ1-1; D call uncertain. The specimen was naive CD4+ T cells sorted from blood. As to subset: CD45RA+ positively selected. This TCR was sampled from a man aged 18 to 35 in good health. CDR3 loop: CASSLGSMNTEAFF. CDR3 DNA sequence: TGCGCCAGCTCCTTGGGATCCATGAACACTGAAGCTTTCTTT.